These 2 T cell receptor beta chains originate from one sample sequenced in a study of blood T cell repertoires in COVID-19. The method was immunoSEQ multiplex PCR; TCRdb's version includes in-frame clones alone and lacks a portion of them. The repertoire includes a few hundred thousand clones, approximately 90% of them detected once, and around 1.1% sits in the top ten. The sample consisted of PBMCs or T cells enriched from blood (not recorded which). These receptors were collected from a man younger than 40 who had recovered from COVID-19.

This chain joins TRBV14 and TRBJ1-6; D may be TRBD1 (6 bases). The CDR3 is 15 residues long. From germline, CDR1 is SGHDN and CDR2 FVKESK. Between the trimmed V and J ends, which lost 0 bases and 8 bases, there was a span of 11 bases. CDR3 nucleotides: TGTGCCAGCAGCCAAGATGTGGGGGCTTATTCACCCCTCCACTTT. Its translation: CASSQDVGAYSPLHF.

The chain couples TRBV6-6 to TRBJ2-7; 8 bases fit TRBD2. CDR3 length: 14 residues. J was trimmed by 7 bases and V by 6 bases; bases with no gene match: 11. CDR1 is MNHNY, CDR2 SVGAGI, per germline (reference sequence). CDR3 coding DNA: TGTGCCAGCAGGTTTAAAGCGGGAGTTACTGAGCAGTACTTC. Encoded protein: CASRFKAGVTEQYF.